The rows below give T cell receptor beta chains drawn from one sample of a study of CDR3 diversity in severe acne. TCRdb re-called the PCR reads through MiXCR, storing one row per CDR3 protein. The table shows about 100,000 distinct CDR3 sequences, with approximately 47% occurring only once. The material sequenced was blood. The receptors here all came from a male donor with acne. Both conserved end residues are part of each CDR3. D genes are given only for firm matches. The size of a clone is reported for some rows only, either as once, few or many, or as a class for expanded clones.

TGTGCCAGCAGCTTGTATGGGAGGGCCCAGCAGTTCTTC	CASSLYGRAQQFF	TRBD2	TRBJ2-1	NA	TRBV5-6
TGTGCCAGCAGCTGCGTCCCCAGCACTAGCGGGAGGGGCGTATACGAGCAGTACTTC	CASSCVPSTSGRGVYEQYF	TRBD2	TRBJ2-7	few	TRBV25-1
TGTGCCAGCAGCTGGGGAGGGCAGGCCGAAGCTTTCTTT	CASSWGGQAEAFF	NA	TRBJ1-1	few	TRBV5-6
TGTGCCACCACCCTAACGGCAGGGCGCAATTCACCCCTCCACTTT	CATTLTAGRNSPLHF	NA	TRBJ1-6	NA	TRBV15
TGTGCCAGCAGCTTAGACAGGGGGCCCCTAAATGAGCAGTTCTTC	CASSLDRGPLNEQFF	TRBD1	TRBJ2-1	many	TRBV7-8
TGTGCCAGTAGTTCCCCTCGCTTGTTGGGGACAGATAGCAATCAGCCCCAGCATTTT	CASSSPRLLGTDSNQPQHF	TRBD1	TRBJ1-5	NA	TRBV19
TGTGCCAGCAGCTTAGAGGGGGTTTGGCCGGGACTAGCGACAGATACGCAGTATTTT	CASSLEGVWPGLATDTQYF	TRBD2	TRBJ2-3	NA	TRBV7-2
TGTGCCAGCAGTACGACAGCAACCTACGAGCAGTACTTC	CASSTTATYEQYF	NA	TRBJ2-7	NA	TRBV7-9
TGTGCCAGTCAGTTTCGCGGGGCAGGGGTAATTCAGCCCCAGCATTTT	CASQFRGAGVIQPQHF	NA	TRBJ1-5	NA	TRBV10-3
TGTGCCACTCGCGGGGGGTCCCACTATGGCTACACCTTC	CATRGGSHYGYTF	NA	TRBJ1-2	NA	TRBV28
TGTGCCACTACCGACAGCTCTGAAGCTTTCTTT	CATTDSSEAFF	NA	TRBJ1-1	NA	TRBV10-3
TGTGCCAGCAGCGAGGTATCCTATAATTCACCCCTCCACTTT	CASSEVSYNSPLHF	NA	TRBJ1-6	NA	TRBV9
TGTGCCAGCGGCCGAACCCGGACAGACTCCTACGAGCAGTACTTC	CASGRTRTDSYEQYF	NA	TRBJ2-7	many	TRBV6-5
TGTGCCGGGACTAGCGGACGAACCGGGGAGCTGTTTTTT	CAGTSGRTGELFF	TRBD2	TRBJ2-2	large	TRBV19
TGTGCCAGCAGCGCCAATAGCGGGGGGGTCGGCGAGCAGTTCTTC	CASSANSGGVGEQFF	TRBD2	TRBJ2-1	NA	TRBV9
TGTGCCAGCAGTTTAGGGACAGGGGGGAATGAGCAGTTCTTC	CASSLGTGGNEQFF	TRBD1	TRBJ2-1	NA	TRBV27
TGTGCCAGCGTCGGGGCCGTAAATGAAAAACTGTTTTTT	CASVGAVNEKLFF	NA	TRBJ1-4	many	TRBV12-3/TRBV12-4
TGTGCCAGCAGCTTAGCGTCGACACAGGGGGCAGGTTCACCCCTCCACTTT	CASSLASTQGAGSPLHF	TRBD1	TRBJ1-6	many	TRBV7-8
TGCGCCAGCAGCCAAGGGACAGGGGGCTACAATGAGCAGTTCTTC	CASSQGTGGYNEQFF	TRBD1	TRBJ2-1	medium-sized	TRBV4-3
TGTGCCACCAGCAATCTGGGCCTCTCCTATAATTCACCCCTCCACTTT	CATSNLGLSYNSPLHF	NA	TRBJ1-6	NA	TRBV15
TGTGCCATCAGTGATCGGACTAGCGGGAGCTCCTACAATGAGCAGTTCTTC	CAISDRTSGSSYNEQFF	TRBD2	TRBJ2-1	NA	TRBV10-3
TGCGCCAGCAGCCAAGAGCCTAGCGGGAGATCAGGGGAGCTGTTTTTT	CASSQEPSGRSGELFF	TRBD2	TRBJ2-2	NA	TRBV4-3
TGTGCCAGTAGTACCGGGACAGAGGCGGATCAGCCCCAGCATTTT	CASSTGTEADQPQHF	TRBD1	TRBJ1-5	NA	TRBV19
TGTGCCAGCAGCTCCCCGGGGGCCCTTCCTTCACCCCTCCACTTT	CASSSPGALPSPLHF	NA	TRBJ1-6	NA	TRBV7-3
TGCAGCGTTGAAGATCGGGAGGGACACTATGGCTACACCTTC	CSVEDREGHYGYTF	NA	TRBJ1-2	NA	TRBV29-1
TGCAGCGTTGTGTCGGGGTTGGCAAACACCATATATTTT	CSVVSGLANTIYF	NA	TRBJ1-3	NA	TRBV29-1
TGTGCCAGCAGCTTAATGGGCGTAGGGGGGGCGAATAATTCACCCCTCCACTTT	CASSLMGVGGANNSPLHF	NA	TRBJ1-6	medium-sized	TRBV7-8
TGTGCCAGCAGTGAATGGGGCAGCTCGAGGACTGAAGCTTTCTTT	CASSEWGSSRTEAFF	NA	TRBJ1-1	once	TRBV25-1
TGTGCCAGCAGCGTAGGGCTAGCGGGAGGGTTTTCCTACAATGAGCAGTTCTTC	CASSVGLAGGFSYNEQFF	TRBD2	TRBJ2-1	NA	TRBV9
TGTGCCAGCAGCTTGGAGGGGACTCGCTCCGCCCTTCCCACCTACGAGCAGTACTTC	CASSLEGTRSALPTYEQYF	NA	TRBJ2-7	NA	TRBV7-8
TGCGCCAGCGTAATAGCGGACTCCTACAATGAGCAGTTCTTC	CASVIADSYNEQFF	NA	TRBJ2-1	many	TRBV5-1
TGTGCCAGCAGCCAAGCTACAGGAGTCGGCTACACCTTC	CASSQATGVGYTF	NA	TRBJ1-2	few	TRBV3-1
TGTGCCAGCAGTGCTCGGATTCCTTTCTATGGCTACACCTTC	CASSARIPFYGYTF	NA	TRBJ1-2	few	TRBV25-1
TGTGCCCATATAGGAACTCAAGACAGGGGGCGAGCCGGGGAGCTGTTTTTT	CAHIGTQDRGRAGELFF	TRBD1	TRBJ2-2	many	TRBV28
TGTGCCAGCAGCTCTTCGACAGGGGTTGGAAACACCATATATTTT	CASSSSTGVGNTIYF	TRBD1	TRBJ1-3	NA	TRBV2
TGTGCCAGCAGCTCTGGACTGGGGAGGGGGGAGACCCAGTACTTC	CASSSGLGRGETQYF	NA	TRBJ2-5	NA	TRBV7-3